This record covers a single T cell receptor (beta chain). What it binds is not known. The assay was immunoSEQ multiplex PCR, and TCRdb's table has in-frame clones only and misses some. The repertoire holds over 85,000 clones, with over 65% as singletons. The time point is: baseline pretreatment blood. Described treatment: 15 Gy SBRT to primary tumor, nephrectomy 4 weeks later. After SBRT, blood was collected at 2 and 4 weeks, plus baseline. Clear cell pathology was present in this patient's renal cell carcinoma. The CDR3 contains 14 residues. Germline CDR1 LNHDA, CDR2 SQIVND (reference sequence). Trimming took 3 bases from V and 5 from J, leaving 13 bases between them. The entry originates in a study of radiation and T cells in renal cell carcinoma. General study findings and limits: From baseline, blood top tumor clonotypes peaked at 2 weeks post-radiation. Baseline intratumoral clonotype presence is unknown without pretreatment biopsies.

This sequence was found in a man aged 55 to 70 with renal cell carcinoma. Sequencing was performed on blood, taken from a patient whose treatment included radiotherapy and nephrectomy. The chain couples TRBV19 to TRBJ2-5, with D perhaps TRBD2 (7 bases). The CDR3 nucleotides read TGTGCCAGTAGTATCCGGGGGGCGCCGGAGACCCAGTACTTC. It specifies CASSIRGAPETQYF. The full variable domain, rest sourced from reference TRBV19 and TRBJ2-5, is DGGITQSPKYLFRKEGQNVTLSCEQNLNHDAMYWYRQDPGQGLRLIYYSQIVNDFQKGDIAEGYSVSREKKESFPLTVTSAQKNPTAFYLCASSIRGAPETQYFGPGTRLLVL.